This T cell receptor beta chain was sequenced for a study of CD4 T cells in relation to SARS-CoV-2 and coronaviruses. The assay was immunoSEQ multiplex PCR, and TCRdb's table has in-frame clones only and misses some. The data show about 43,000 clones, more than 65% seen once. With 4 bases removed from V and 7 bases from J, the gap between germline ends came to 10 bases. CDR1 and CDR2 (germline): MGHDK, SYGVNS. The CDR3 is 13 amino acids. General study results and limits: Crossreactive clones expanded significantly less to SARS-CoV-2 than monoreactive clones.

As for this clone: As yet, its antigen is unknown.

The specimen sequenced was naive CD4+ T cells from PBMCs, cultured in vitro. Subset of the sample: naive CD4+ T cells isolated by negative enrichment. This sequence originates from an adult with COVID-19. J is TRBJ1-4 and V is TRBV25-1; D perhaps matches TRBD1 (6 bases). CDR3 sequence reads: CASSGGAREKLFF. The DNA for the CDR3 is TGTGCCAGCAGTGGGGGGGCGCGTGAAAAACTGTTTTTT.